This T cell receptor (beta chain) is from a study of blood T cell repertoires in COVID-19. From germline, CDR1 is SGHRS and CDR2 YFSETQ. The CDR3 spans 13 residues. V lost 0 bases to trimming and J lost 2 bases, with 5 bases between them. TCRdb keeps only in-frame clones here, not all; method: immunoSEQ multiplex PCR. Of around 250,000 clones in the sample, around 90% were seen once. What was sequenced was PBMCs or T cells enriched from blood (not recorded which). The receptor was derived from a human donor in a cohort exposed to, infected with or recovered from COVID-19 (not recorded which). The donor label of this sample is uncertain. J is TRBJ1-2 and V is TRBV5-1; unclear D gene. As DNA, the CDR3 is TGCGCCAGCAGCTTGGCTGAGAACTATGGCTACACCTTC. Translation gives CASSLAENYGYTF.